The 4 T cell receptor beta chains presented below share a single source sample, sequenced in a study of T-cell reconstitution after alpha-beta-depleted transplantation in children (dated by TCRdb to 2015 to 2016). Libraries were constructed by PCR. These reads were obtained on an Illumina HiSeq 2500. Molecular barcoding was employed in the preparation of TCR libraries, with unique molecular identifiers being used to normalize TCRbeta repertoire quantification. Through fastp at Q25 and MiXCR, TCRdb rebuilt clones from the public reads, retaining in-frame beta chains. Rows with a matching CDR3 protein are joined into one entry that keeps the most common DNA and genes. This sample has a few hundred thousand distinct CDR3 sequences in its table, and roughly 21% of those were observed once. The ten largest make up approximately 3.9% of the sample. The specimen comprised PBMCs from the stem cell graft donor, sampled from the stem cell graft. These receptors were taken from a human donor who donated a stem cell graft to a child with acute myeloid leukemia.

The chain joins TRBV5-1 to TRBJ2-5, with 9 bases that match TRBD1. The CDR3 has 15 amino acids. Germline V gene lookup returns CDR1 SGHRS and CDR2 YFSETQ. J was trimmed by 3 bases and V by 4 bases; bases with no gene match: 7. CDR3 in amino acids: CASSPGQGGEETQYF. The CDR3 nucleotides read TGCGCCAGCAGCCCGGGACAGGGTGGAGAAGAGACCCAGTACTTC.

The chain employs TRBV29-1 and TRBJ2-1, with D possibly TRBD1 on 6 matching bases. V was pared by 3 bases and J by 4 bases, with 19 bases between. The CDR3 is 16 amino acids. Per germline, CDR1 SQVTM and CDR2 ANQGSEA. CDR3 amino acids: CSVDPIEGQIYNEQFF. The DNA of the CDR3 is TGCAGCGTTGACCCGATAGAGGGACAAATATACAATGAGCAGTTCTTC.

This chain uses TRBV27 with TRBJ2-7; D is unresolved. The germline V gene encodes CDR1 MNHEY and CDR2 SMNVEV (reference sequence). The CDR3 is 13 residues long. V was shortened by 6 bases and J by 4 bases, with 13 bases between the two germline ends. CDR3 amino acids: CASSPGPNYEQYF. The DNA for the CDR3 is TGTGCCAGCAGCCCAGGACCGAATTACGAGCAGTACTTC.

V gene TRBV10-3 combines with J gene TRBJ2-6; weak D call: TRBD2 (5 bases). Germline CDR1 reads ENHRY; CDR2 reads SYGVKD. The CDR3 sequence is 14 residues long. V lost 10 bases, J lost 0 bases, and 10 bases lay in between. The CDR3 DNA sequence: TGTGCCAATAGCGCCACCTCTGGGGCCAACGTCCTGACTTTC. Its translation: CANSATSGANVLTF.